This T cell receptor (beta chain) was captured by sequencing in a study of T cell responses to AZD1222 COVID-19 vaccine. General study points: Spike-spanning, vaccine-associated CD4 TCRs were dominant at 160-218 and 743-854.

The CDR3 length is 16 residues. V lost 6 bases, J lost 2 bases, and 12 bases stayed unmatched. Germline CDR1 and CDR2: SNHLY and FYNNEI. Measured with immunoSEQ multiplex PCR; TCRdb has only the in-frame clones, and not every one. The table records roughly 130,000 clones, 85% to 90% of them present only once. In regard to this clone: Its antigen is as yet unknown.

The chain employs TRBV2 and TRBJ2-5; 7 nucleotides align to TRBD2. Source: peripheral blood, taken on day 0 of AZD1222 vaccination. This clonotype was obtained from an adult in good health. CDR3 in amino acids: CASREQAGSGQETQYF. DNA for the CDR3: TGTGCCAGCAGAGAACAAGCGGGATCGGGGCAAGAGACCCAGTACTTC.